These 18 T cell receptor beta chains originate from one sample sequenced in a study of T cells after posttransplantation cyclophosphamide. The data were produced by immunoSEQ multiplex PCR, yet TCRdb's version contains in-frame clones alone and is incomplete. The data contain tens of thousands of clones, roughly 78% of them seen just once; the ten biggest clones take up roughly 8.3%. A marrow graft followed busulfan-fludarabine conditioning, with cyclophosphamide on days +3 and +4. This specimen was CD4+ T cells sorted from blood, taken approximately 1,900 days after a stem cell transplant with posttransplant cyclophosphamide. These receptors all come from a female patient in her forties who received an allogeneic stem cell transplant from a related donor, was CMV-positive, and had no GVHD. Some T cells may be the graft donor's.

In its sample, this clone was seen a few times. The CDR3 here is CASSDWGQGETQYF. The CDR3 DNA sequence: TGTGCCAGCAGTGATTGGGGACAGGGAGAGACCCAGTACTTC. The chain uses TRBV25-1 and TRBJ2-5; 9 bases fit TRBD1. This CDR3 comprises 14 residues. The V and J ends lost 3 bases and 4 bases, in that order; junction bases with no gene match: 3. Germline V gene lookup returns CDR1 MGHDK and CDR2 SYGVNS. The entire variable domain, with the rest obtained from reference TRBV25-1 and TRBJ2-5, is as follows: EADIYQTPRYLVIGTGKKITLECSQTMGHDKMYWYQQDPGMELHLIHYSYGVNSTEKGDLSSESTVSRIRTEHFPLTLESARPSHTSQYLCASSDWGQGETQYFGPGTRLLVL.

The CDR3 reads CASSTRQATYNEQFF. The CDR3 coding sequence is TGTGCCAGCAGTACCCGACAGGCCACATACAATGAGCAGTTCTTC. The chain employs TRBV6-6 and TRBJ2-1; D possibly corresponds to TRBD1 (6 bases). CDR1 and CDR2 from the germline V gene are MNHNY and SVGAGI (reference sequence). V was shortened by 5 bases and J by 4 bases, with 15 bases between the two germline ends. The CDR3 loop spans 15 amino acids.

The rearrangement links TRBV29-1 to TRBJ1-1; tentative D call: TRBD1 (6 bases). Trimming took off 4 bases at V and 9 bases at J, with 15 bases between the two ends. This CDR3 has 12 amino acids. Germline CDR1 SQVTM, CDR2 ANQGSEA. CDR3: CSVAGERVKAFF. CDR3 DNA sequence: TGCAGCGTTGCAGGGGAACGGGTGAAAGCTTTCTTT.

The count of this clone is one. The rearrangement joins TRBV2 to TRBJ2-7; D may be TRBD1 (5 bases). Germline lookup yields CDR1 SNHLY and CDR2 FYNNEI. The V gene lost 5 bases and the J gene lost 4 bases, with 9 bases spanning the gap. The CDR3 is 12 residues long. The CDR3 region is CASSFDSYEQYF. The DNA for the CDR3 is TGTGCCAGCAGTTTCGACAGTTACGAGCAGTACTTC.

This clone was recorded a few times. This rearrangement joins TRBV28 to TRBJ1-4, with D unclear. The CDR3 is made up of 14 amino acids. Germline V gene lookup returns CDR1 MDHEN and CDR2 SYDVKM. Trimming took 6 bases from V and 0 from J, leaving 8 bases between them. This chain's CDR3 is CASRGAATNEKLFF. The CDR3, as DNA: TGTGCCAGCAGGGGAGCCGCAACTAATGAAAAACTGTTTTTT.

The V call is TRBV5-8, the J call TRBJ2-5; weak D call: TRBD2 (6 bases). This CDR3 spans 15 amino acids. Trimming cost V 9 bases and J 2 bases, with 20 bases left between them. Germline CDR1 is SGHTS and CDR2 is YDEGEE. DNA for the CDR3: TGTGCCACCTCGCTAGGGCAGGGAGGACAAGAGACCCAGTACTTC. Translation gives CATSLGQGGQETQYF. The entire variable domain, with the rest obtained from reference TRBV5-8 and TRBJ2-5, is as follows: EAGVTQSPTHLIKTRGQQATLRCSPISGHTSVYWYQQALGLGLQFLLWYDEGEERNRGNFPPRFSGRQFPNYSSELNVNALELEDSALYLCATSLGQGGQETQYFGPGTRLLVL.

In its sample, this clone was seen once. The CDR3 loop reads CASSLEQGYEQYF. The CDR3 DNA reads TGTGCCAGCAGCTTAGAACAGGGGTACGAGCAGTACTTC. The chain has TRBV11-3 and TRBJ2-7; 7 bases agree with TRBD1. Per germline, CDR1 SGHNT and CDR2 YENEEA. This CDR3 spans 13 amino acids. The trim removed 0 bases at V and 4 bases at J, leaving 0 bases unmatched. Together with reference TRBV11-3 and TRBJ2-7, the CDR3 gives the full variable domain: EAGVVQSPRYKIIEKKQPVAFWCNPISGHNTLYWYLQNLGQGPELLIRYENEEAVDDSQLPKDRFSAERLKGVDSTLKIQPAELGDSAVYLCASSLEQGYEQYFGPGTRLTVT.

This chain links TRBV6-1 with TRBJ1-5; 8 bases line up with TRBD1. The V segment lost 1 base and the J segment 3 bases; nucleotides outside the gene matches: 2. CDR1 and CDR2 from the germline V gene are MNHNS and SASEGT. The CDR3 length is 15 residues. CDR3 in DNA: TGTGCCAGCAGTGAAGGCAGGGGGCCCAATCAGCCCCAGCATTTT. As protein: CASSEGRGPNQPQHF.

The chain has TRBV6-5 and TRBJ2-7; possibly TRBD2 for D (5 bases). The CDR3 loop spans 13 amino acids. CDR1 is MNHEY, CDR2 SVGAGI, per germline. V lost 8 bases and J lost 0, with 11 bases in between. CDR3 coding DNA: TGTGCCAGCGGGGAGATGAGCTCCTACGAGCAGTACTTC. Residues: CASGEMSSYEQYF.

The chain employs TRBV7-9 and TRBJ2-1; TRBD2 matches at 7 bases. CDR1 is SEHNR, CDR2 FQNEAQ, per germline (reference sequence). There are 16 residues in the CDR3. Trimming at V came to 4 bases and at J to 0 bases, leaving 6 bases not matched to a gene. The CDR3 here is CASSSRGRGSYNEQFF. CDR3 in DNA: TGTGCCAGCAGCTCGCGGGGGAGAGGCTCCTACAATGAGCAGTTCTTC.

The rearrangement links TRBV19 to TRBJ2-7; tentative D call: TRBD1 (6 bases). With 5 bases removed from V and 8 bases from J, the gap between germline ends came to 13 bases. This CDR3 comprises 12 residues. Germline loops: CDR1 LNHDA, CDR2 SQIVND (reference sequence). DNA of the CDR3: TGTGCCAGTAGTGTGGACAGTCAGAAGCAGTACTTC. Protein: CASSVDSQKQYF.

As for this clone: The junction does not match germline at one end; this may be a read error. The chain carries TRBV4-1 and TRBJ1-4; 11 bases fit TRBD1. Germline V gives CDR1 MGHRA, CDR2 YSYEKL. The CDR3 extends over 19 amino acids. The CDR3 is CASTQTGNRDRGGDEKLFF. CDR3 DNA: TGCGCCAGCACCCAAACCGGTAATAGGGACAGGGGGGGGGATGAAAAACTGTTTTTT.

As to this clone: Mismatch with germline at one junction end may stem from a read error. The chain couples TRBV5-8 to TRBJ1-5; 9 nucleotides match TRBD1. CDR1 is SGHTS, CDR2 YDEGEE, per germline. The CDR3 extends over 17 amino acids. The CDR3 bases are TGTGCCAGCACCTTGGGGACAGGGCTATTTGGCAATCAGCCCCAGCATTTT. Protein: CASTLGTGLFGNQPQHF.

Written as DNA, the CDR3 is TGTGCCAGCAGCTTAAGCGGAGCGGGGGGGCTTAACTACGAGCAGTACTTC. Translating gives CASSLSGAGGLNYEQYF. The V and J genes are TRBV7-2 and TRBJ2-7, with 10 bases aligning to TRBD2. The germline gives CDR1 SGHTA, CDR2 FQGNSA. The CDR3 has 17 residues. V lost 2 bases to trimming and J lost 3 bases; unmatched junction nucleotides: 10.

The gene calls are TRBV18 and TRBJ1-1; no definite D call. The ends were cut back, 4 bases at V and 10 bases at J, with 10 bases in the middle. The CDR3 runs 11 residues. Germline V gene sequence: CDR1 KGHSH, CDR2 LQKENI. The CDR3 sequence is CASSRGSAAFF. The CDR3 coding sequence is TGTGCCAGCTCACGCGGAAGCGCAGCTTTCTTT.

This clone was observed a few times. The chain uses TRBV2 and TRBJ1-2; perhaps TRBD1 as D (5 bases). The germline V and J ends were trimmed by 2 bases and 3 bases, with 7 bases remaining between them. There are 13 residues in the CDR3. The germline V gene has CDR1 SNHLY and CDR2 FYNNEI. The CDR3 DNA sequence: TGTGCCAGCAGTGAACAGGGCTACTATGGCTACACCTTC. Translating gives CASSEQGYYGYTF.

In its sample, this clone was seen a few times. The chain uses TRBV19 and TRBJ1-2, with 7 bases aligning to TRBD1. This CDR3 comprises 13 residues. Germline V CDR1 and CDR2: LNHDA, SQIVND (reference sequence). Trimming took 7 bases from V and 8 from J; bases not matched to a gene: 10. The CDR3 bases are TGTGCCAGTACTCTGGAGGGGGCAGAAGGCTACACCTTC. Translation gives CASTLEGAEGYTF. Using reference TRBV19 and TRBJ1-2 for the parts outside the CDR3, the full variable domain is DGGITQSPKYLFRKEGQNVTLSCEQNLNHDAMYWYRQDPGQGLRLIYYSQIVNDFQKGDIAEGYSVSREKKESFPLTVTSAQKNPTAFYLCASTLEGAEGYTFGSGTRLTVV.

The chain carries TRBV5-4 and TRBJ1-2; D is undetermined. The germline V and J ends were trimmed by 1 base and 2 bases, with 6 bases remaining between them. The germline CDR1 and CDR2 sequences are SGHNT and YYREEE (reference sequence). The CDR3 has 13 amino acids. The CDR3 coding sequence is TGTGCCAGCAGCTTGAGTCGGAACTATGGCTACACCTTC. Its protein is CASSLSRNYGYTF. The variable domain in full, completed from reference TRBV5-4 and TRBJ1-2, reads ETGVTQSPTHLIKTRGQQVTLRCSSQSGHNTVSWYQQALGQGPQFIFQYYREEENGRGNFPPRFSGLQFPNYSSELNVNALELDDSALYLCASSLSRNYGYTFGSGTRLTVV.